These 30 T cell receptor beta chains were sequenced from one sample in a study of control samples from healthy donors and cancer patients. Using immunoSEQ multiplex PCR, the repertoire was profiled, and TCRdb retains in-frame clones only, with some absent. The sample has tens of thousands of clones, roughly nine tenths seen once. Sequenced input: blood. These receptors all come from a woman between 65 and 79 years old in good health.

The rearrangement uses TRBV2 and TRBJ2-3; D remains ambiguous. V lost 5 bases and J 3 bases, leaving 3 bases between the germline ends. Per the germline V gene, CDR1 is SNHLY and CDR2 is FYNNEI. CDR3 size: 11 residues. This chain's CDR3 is CASSRTDTQYF. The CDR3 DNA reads TGTGCCAGCAGTCGAACAGATACGCAGTATTTT.

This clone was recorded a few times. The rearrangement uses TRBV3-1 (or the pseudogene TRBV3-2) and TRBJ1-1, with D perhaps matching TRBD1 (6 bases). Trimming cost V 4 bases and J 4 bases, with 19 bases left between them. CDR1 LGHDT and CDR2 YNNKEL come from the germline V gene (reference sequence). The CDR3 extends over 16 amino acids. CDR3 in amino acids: CASSPTGGRGVTEAFF. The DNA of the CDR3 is TGTGCCAGCAGCCCGACGGGGGGGCGCGGGGTCACTGAAGCTTTCTTT.

The chain's CDR3 is CASRGPENTIYF. DNA of the CDR3: TGTGCCAGCCGAGGACCGGAAAACACCATATATTTT. The chain uses TRBV2 and TRBJ1-3; no reliable D call. V lost 8 bases and J 6 bases, leaving 11 bases between the germline ends. CDR1 and CDR2 (germline): SNHLY, FYNNEI. This CDR3 region has 12 residues. Supplemented by reference TRBV2 and TRBJ1-3, the full variable domain reads EPEVTQTPSHQVTQMGQEVILRCVPISNHLYFYWYRQILGQKVEFLVSFYNNEISEKSEIFDDQFSVERPDGSNFTLKIRSTKLEDSAMYFCASRGPENTIYFGEGSWLTVV.

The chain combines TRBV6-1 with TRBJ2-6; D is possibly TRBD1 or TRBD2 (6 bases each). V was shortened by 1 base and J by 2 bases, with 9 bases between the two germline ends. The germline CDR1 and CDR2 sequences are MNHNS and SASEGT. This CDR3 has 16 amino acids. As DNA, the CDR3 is TGTGCCAGCAGTGAAGGTGGGGGGCCTGGGGCCAACGTCCTGACTTTC. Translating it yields CASSEGGGPGANVLTF.

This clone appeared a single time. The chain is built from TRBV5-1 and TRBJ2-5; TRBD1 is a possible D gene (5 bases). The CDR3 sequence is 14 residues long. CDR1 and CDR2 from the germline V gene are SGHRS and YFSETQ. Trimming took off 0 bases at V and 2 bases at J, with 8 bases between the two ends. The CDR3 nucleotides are TGCGCCAGCAGCTTGGGACAGTTTCAAGAGACCCAGTACTTC. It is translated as CASSLGQFQETQYF.

This CDR3 reads CATEAGDLKYF. The CDR3 coding sequence is TGTGCCACCGAGGCCGGAGACTTGAAGTACTTC. The V gene is TRBV24-1, the J gene TRBJ2-4; D is ambiguous. The CDR3 loop spans 11 amino acids. V was cut by 9 bases and J by 14 bases, with 16 bases left in between. The germline gives CDR1 KGHDR, CDR2 SFDVKD.

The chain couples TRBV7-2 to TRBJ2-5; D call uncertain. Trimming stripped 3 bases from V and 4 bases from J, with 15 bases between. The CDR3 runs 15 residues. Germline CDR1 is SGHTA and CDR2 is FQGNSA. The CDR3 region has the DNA TGTGCCAGCAGCTTGCGGCGGACGGTAGGAGAGACCCAGTACTTC. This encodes CASSLRRTVGETQYF.

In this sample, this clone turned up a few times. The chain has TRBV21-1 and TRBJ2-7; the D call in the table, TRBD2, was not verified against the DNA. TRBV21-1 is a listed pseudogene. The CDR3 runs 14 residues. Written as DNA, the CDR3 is TGTGCCAGCAGCAACGGGCGGGAGTGTCTCGAGCAGTACTTC. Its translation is CASSNGRECLEQYF.

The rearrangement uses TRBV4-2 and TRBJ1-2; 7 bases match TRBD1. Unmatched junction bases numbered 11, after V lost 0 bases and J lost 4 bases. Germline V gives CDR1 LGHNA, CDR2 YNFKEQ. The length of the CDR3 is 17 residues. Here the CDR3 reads CASSQEGGRGGGYGYTF. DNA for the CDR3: TGTGCCAGCAGCCAAGAAGGGGGGAGAGGGGGCGGCTATGGCTACACCTTC.

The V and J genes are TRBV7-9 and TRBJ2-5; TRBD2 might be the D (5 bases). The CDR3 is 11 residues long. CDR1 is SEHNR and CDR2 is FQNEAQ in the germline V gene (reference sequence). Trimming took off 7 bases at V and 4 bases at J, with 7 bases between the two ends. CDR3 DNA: TGTGCCAGCACCCGGGGAGAGACCCAGTACTTC. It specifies CASTRGETQYF.

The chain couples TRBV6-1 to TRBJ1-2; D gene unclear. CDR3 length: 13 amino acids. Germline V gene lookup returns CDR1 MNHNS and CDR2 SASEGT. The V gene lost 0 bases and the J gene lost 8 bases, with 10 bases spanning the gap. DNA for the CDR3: TGTGCCAGCAGTGAAGCGGGCTCCATCGGCTACACCTTC. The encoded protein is CASSEAGSIGYTF.

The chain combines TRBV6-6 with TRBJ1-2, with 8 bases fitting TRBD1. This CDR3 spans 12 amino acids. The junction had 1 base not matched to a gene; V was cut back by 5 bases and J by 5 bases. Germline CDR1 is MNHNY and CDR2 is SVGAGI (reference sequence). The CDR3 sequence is CASSQGAYGYTF. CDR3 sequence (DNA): TGTGCCAGCAGTCAGGGGGCTTATGGCTACACCTTC.

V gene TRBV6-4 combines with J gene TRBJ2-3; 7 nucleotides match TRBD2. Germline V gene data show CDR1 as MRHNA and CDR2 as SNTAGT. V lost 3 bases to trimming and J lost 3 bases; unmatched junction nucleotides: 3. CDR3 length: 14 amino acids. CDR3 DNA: TGTGCCAGCAGTGAGCGGGAGTGGACAGATACGCAGTATTTT. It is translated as CASSEREWTDTQYF.

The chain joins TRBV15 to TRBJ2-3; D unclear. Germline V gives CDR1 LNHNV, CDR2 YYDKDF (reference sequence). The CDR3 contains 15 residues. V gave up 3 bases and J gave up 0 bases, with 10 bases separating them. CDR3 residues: CATSSPGSSTDTQYF. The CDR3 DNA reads TGTGCCACCAGCAGTCCCGGGTCTAGCACAGATACGCAGTATTTT.

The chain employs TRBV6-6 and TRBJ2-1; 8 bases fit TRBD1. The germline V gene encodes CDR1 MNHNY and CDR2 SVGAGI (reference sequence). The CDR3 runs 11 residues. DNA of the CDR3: TGTGCATCCTACAGGGGGAATGAGCAGTTCTTC. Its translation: CASYRGNEQFF.

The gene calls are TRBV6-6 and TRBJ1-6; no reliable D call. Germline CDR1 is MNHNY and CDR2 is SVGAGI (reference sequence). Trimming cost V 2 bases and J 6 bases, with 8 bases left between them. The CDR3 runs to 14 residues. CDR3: CASSYGAGNSPLHF. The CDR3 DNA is TGTGCCAGCAGTTACGGTGCCGGTAATTCACCCCTCCACTTT.

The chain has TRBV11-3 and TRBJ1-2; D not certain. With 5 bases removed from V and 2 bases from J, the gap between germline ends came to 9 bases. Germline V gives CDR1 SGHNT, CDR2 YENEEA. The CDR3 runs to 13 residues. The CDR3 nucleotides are TGTGCCAGCAGCCTCGGGTGGAACTATGGCTACACCTTC. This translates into CASSLGWNYGYTF.

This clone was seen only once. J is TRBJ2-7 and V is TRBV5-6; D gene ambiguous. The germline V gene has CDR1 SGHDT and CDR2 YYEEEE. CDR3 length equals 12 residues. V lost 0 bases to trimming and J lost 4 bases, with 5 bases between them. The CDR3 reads CASSLAWYEQYF. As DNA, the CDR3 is TGTGCCAGCAGCTTGGCCTGGTACGAGCAGTACTTC.

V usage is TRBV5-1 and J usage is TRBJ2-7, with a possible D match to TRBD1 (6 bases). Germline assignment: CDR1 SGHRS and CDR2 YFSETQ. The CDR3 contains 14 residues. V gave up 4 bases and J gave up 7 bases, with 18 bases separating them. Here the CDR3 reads CASSPVRTDREQYF. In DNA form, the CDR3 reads TGCGCCAGCAGCCCAGTTAGGACAGACCGGGAGCAGTACTTC.

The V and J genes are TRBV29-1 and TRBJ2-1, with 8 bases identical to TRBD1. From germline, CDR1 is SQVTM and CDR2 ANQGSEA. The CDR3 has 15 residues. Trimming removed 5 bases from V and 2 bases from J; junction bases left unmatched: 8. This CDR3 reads CSVPPAQGAYNEQFF. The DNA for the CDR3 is TGCAGCGTTCCCCCGGCACAGGGGGCCTACAATGAGCAGTTCTTC.

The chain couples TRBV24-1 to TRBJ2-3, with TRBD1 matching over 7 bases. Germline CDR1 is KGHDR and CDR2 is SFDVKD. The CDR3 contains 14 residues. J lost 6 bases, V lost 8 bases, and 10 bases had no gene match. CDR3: CATKGQSESDTQYF. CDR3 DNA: TGTGCCACCAAGGGACAGAGCGAATCGGATACGCAGTATTTT.

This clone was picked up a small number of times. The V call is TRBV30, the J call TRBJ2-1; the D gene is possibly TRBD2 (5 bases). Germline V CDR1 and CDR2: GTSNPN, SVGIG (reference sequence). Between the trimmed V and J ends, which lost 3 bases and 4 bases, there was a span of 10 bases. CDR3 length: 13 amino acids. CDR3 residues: CAWSGIGYNEQFF. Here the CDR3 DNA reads TGTGCCTGGAGCGGGATTGGTTACAATGAGCAGTTCTTC.

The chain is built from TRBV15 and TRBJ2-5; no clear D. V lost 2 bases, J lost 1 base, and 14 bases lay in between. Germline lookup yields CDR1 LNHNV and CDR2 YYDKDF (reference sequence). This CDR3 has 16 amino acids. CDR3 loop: CATSRTVGLFQETQYF. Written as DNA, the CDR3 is TGTGCCACCAGCAGAACAGTAGGGCTTTTCCAAGAGACCCAGTACTTC.

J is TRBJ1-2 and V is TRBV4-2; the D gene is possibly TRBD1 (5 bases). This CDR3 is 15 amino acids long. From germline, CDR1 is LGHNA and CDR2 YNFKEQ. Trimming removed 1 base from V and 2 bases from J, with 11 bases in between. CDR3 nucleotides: TGTGCCAGCAGCCAAGTTGGGGGTACGAACTATGGCTACACCTTC. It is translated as CASSQVGGTNYGYTF.

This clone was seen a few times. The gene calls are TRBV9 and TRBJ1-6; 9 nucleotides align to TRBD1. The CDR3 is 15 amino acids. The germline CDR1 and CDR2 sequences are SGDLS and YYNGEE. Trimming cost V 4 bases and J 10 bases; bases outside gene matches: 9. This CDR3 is CASSSDRQGGSPLHF. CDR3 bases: TGTGCCAGCAGCTCAGACCGACAGGGGGGATCACCCCTCCACTTT. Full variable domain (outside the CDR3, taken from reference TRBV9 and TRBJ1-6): DSGVTQTPKHLITATGQRVTLRCSPRSGDLSVYWYQQSLDQGLQFLIQYYNGEERAKGNILERFSAQQFPDLHSELNLSSLELGDSALYFCASSSDRQGGSPLHFGNGTRLTVT.

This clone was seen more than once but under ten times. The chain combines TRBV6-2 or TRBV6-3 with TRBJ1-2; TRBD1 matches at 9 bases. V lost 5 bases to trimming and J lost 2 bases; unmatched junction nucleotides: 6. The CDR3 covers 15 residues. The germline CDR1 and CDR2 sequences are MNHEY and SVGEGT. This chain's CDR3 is CASSLRDRANYGYTF. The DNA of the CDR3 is TGTGCCAGCAGTCTCCGGGACAGGGCGAACTATGGCTACACCTTC.

The CDR3 DNA follows: TGTGCCAGTAGTGCCCAGGGGAACCAAGAGACCCAGTACTTC. This translates into CASSAQGNQETQYF. The V and J genes are TRBV19 and TRBJ2-5; possible D gene TRBD1, 6 bases. With 5 bases removed from V and 0 bases from J, the gap between germline ends came to 10 bases. CDR1 LNHDA and CDR2 SQIVND come from the germline V gene (reference sequence). The CDR3 totals 14 residues.

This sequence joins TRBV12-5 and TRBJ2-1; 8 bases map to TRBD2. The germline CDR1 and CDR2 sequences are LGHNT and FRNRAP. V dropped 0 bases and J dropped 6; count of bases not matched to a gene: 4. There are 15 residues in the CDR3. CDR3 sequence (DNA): TGTGCTAGTGGTTTGGTGGTAGCGGGACCCAATGAGCAGTTCTTC. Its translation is CASGLVVAGPNEQFF.

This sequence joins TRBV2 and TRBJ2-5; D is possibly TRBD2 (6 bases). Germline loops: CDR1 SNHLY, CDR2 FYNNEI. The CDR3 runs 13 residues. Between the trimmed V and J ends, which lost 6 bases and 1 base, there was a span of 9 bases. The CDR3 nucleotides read TGTGCCAGCAGCAAGGGACTCCAAGAGACCCAGTACTTC. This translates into CASSKGLQETQYF.

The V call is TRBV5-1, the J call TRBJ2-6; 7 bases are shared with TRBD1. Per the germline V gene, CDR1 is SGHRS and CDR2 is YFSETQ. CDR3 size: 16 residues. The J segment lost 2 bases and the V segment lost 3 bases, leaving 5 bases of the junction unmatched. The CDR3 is CASSSLGTAGANVLTF. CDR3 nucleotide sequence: TGCGCCAGCAGCTCGCTCGGGACAGCTGGGGCCAACGTCCTGACTTTC.